This T cell receptor (beta chain) was recorded in a study of blood T cell repertoires in COVID-19. All enrollees were roughly 18 to 95 years old and from about 25 US areas. This clone appeared once. Assay used: immunoSEQ multiplex PCR; TCRdb lists only in-frame clones, some missing. Among 250,000 to 350,000 clones listed, more than 80% were seen once. Germline loops: CDR1 SGHRS, CDR2 YFSETQ. With V trimmed by 4 bases and J by 8 bases, 8 bases remained unmatched. The CDR3 runs 13 residues. Sample: PBMCs or T cells enriched from blood (not recorded which). The J gene is TRBJ1-2, the V gene TRBV5-1; 7 bases line up with TRBD1. The receptor's source is a woman under 40 who had recovered from COVID-19. In nucleotides, the CDR3 is TGCGCCAGCAGCCTCGAGACAGGGCCCGGCTACACCTTC. Its translation is CASSLETGPGYTF.